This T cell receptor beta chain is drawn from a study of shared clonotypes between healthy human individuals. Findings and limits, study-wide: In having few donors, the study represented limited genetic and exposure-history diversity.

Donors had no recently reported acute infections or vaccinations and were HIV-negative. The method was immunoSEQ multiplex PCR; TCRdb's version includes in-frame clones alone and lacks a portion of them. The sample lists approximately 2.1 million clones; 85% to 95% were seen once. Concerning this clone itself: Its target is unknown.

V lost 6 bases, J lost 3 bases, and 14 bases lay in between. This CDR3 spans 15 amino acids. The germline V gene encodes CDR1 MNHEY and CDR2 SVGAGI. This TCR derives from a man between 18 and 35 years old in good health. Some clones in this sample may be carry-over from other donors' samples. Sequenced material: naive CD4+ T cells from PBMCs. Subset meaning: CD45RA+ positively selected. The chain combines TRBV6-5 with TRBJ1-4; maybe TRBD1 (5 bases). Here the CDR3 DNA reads TGTGCCAGCAGACCAGGGATAGCGGCTAATGAAAAACTGTTTTTT. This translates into CASRPGIAANEKLFF.